These T cell receptor beta chains were read from a single sample in a study of human T cells and chemical hapten exposure. A single record per CDR3 protein comes from TCRdb applying MiXCR to the RACE reads. The table records just under 65,000 distinct CDR3 sequences, 11% of them present only once. The starting material was whole blood, obtained in connection with sensitization to the hapten diphenylcyclopropenone (DPC). These receptors all stem from a woman under 40 with alopecia areata. Some clones in this sample may be carry-over from other donors' samples. Both conserved end residues are part of each CDR3. The D gene is left open where the match is weak. Not every row has a clone size; where given, it reads once, few, many or a size class.

D gene,V gene,clone size,J gene,CDR3 protein,CDR3 DNA
.,TRBV6-5,few,TRBJ1-1,CASRHDRTLTEAFF,TGTGCCAGCAGGCACGACCGAACCTTGACTGAAGCTTTCTTT
.,TRBV6-2/TRBV6-3,.,TRBJ2-1,CASSYGDEQFF,TGTGCCAGCAGTTATGGCGATGAGCAGTTCTTC
.,TRBV4-1,.,TRBJ2-5,CASSQDRGLGYRLYF,TGCGCCAGCAGCCAAGATCGGGGCCTAGGTTATCGTCTATACTTC
.,TRBV30,many,TRBJ1-5,CAWTLGGAGQPQHF,TGTGCCTGGACCCTCGGGGGGGCGGGTCAGCCCCAGCATTTT
.,TRBV28,few,TRBJ1-3,CASALTASGNTIYF,TGTGCCAGCGCTCTGACAGCCTCTGGAAACACCATATATTTT
.,TRBV6-6,.,TRBJ2-7,CASRSQGTSYEQYF,TGTGCCAGCAGATCCCAGGGGACGTCCTACGAGCAGTACTTC
TRBD1,TRBV12-3/TRBV12-4,.,TRBJ1-4,CASRSGTENEKLFF,TGTGCCAGCAGGTCCGGGACAGAGAATGAAAAACTGTTTTTT
.,TRBV9,few,TRBJ2-1,CASSVEWPNEQFF,TGTGCCAGCAGCGTAGAATGGCCCAATGAGCAGTTCTTC
.,TRBV29-1,.,TRBJ2-7,CSVEGAPYEQYF,TGCAGCGTCGAAGGGGCGCCCTACGAGCAGTACTTC
TRBD1,TRBV4-1,many,TRBJ1-5,CASSQRTGNQPQHF,TGCGCCAGCAGCCAAAGGACAGGGAATCAGCCCCAGCATTTT
TRBD2,TRBV12-3/TRBV12-4,.,TRBJ2-3,CASSPLAGRGTDTQYF,TGTGCCAGCAGTCCGCTAGCGGGACGAGGCACAGATACGCAGTATTTT
.,TRBV29-1,many,TRBJ2-3,CSGLWGGGTDTQYF,TGCAGCGGGTTGTGGGGCGGCGGCACAGATACGCAGTATTTT
.,TRBV19,.,TRBJ2-4,CASSSRFRDIQYF,TGTGCCAGTAGTAGTCGGTTTCGGGACATTCAGTACTTC
TRBD1,TRBV13,many,TRBJ1-1,CASSPQGGGGPTEAFF,TGTGCCAGCAGCCCACAGGGGGGAGGTGGCCCCACTGAAGCTTTCTTT
TRBD1,TRBV15,many,TRBJ1-1,CATSRDRGSEAFF,TGTGCCACCAGCCGGGACAGGGGATCAGAAGCTTTCTTT
.,TRBV12-3/TRBV12-4,few,TRBJ1-5,CASSLFSVGDQPQHF,TGTGCCAGCAGTTTATTCTCGGTGGGCGATCAGCCCCAGCATTTT
.,TRBV2,few,TRBJ1-1,CASSEASEDPEAFF,TGTGCCAGCAGTGAAGCTAGCGAGGACCCTGAAGCTTTCTTT
TRBD1,TRBV12-3/TRBV12-4,few,TRBJ1-1,CASSYGTGRTEAFF,TGTGCCAGCAGTTACGGGACAGGACGCACTGAAGCTTTCTTT
.,TRBV7-9,.,TRBJ1-1,CASSSRLVRGDTEAFF,TGTGCCAGCAGCTCCCGGCTTGTGAGGGGGGACACTGAAGCTTTCTTT
TRBD2,TRBV20-1,many,TRBJ2-7,CSAPLAGDYEQYF,TGCAGTGCCCCTCTAGCGGGGGACTACGAGCAGTACTTC
.,TRBV20-1,few,TRBJ2-7,CSATTSGTPYEQYF,TGCAGTGCCACGACTAGTGGGACGCCCTACGAGCAGTACTTC
.,TRBV5-1,.,TRBJ1-1,CASSLDRATEAFF,TGCGCCAGCAGCTTGGACAGGGCCACTGAAGCTTTCTTT
.,TRBV6-5,.,TRBJ1-6,CASSYLGLNPNSPLHF,TGTGCCAGCAGTTACTTAGGGCTTAACCCTAATTCACCCCTCCACTTT
.,TRBV2,few,TRBJ1-5,CASWDTEGQPQHF,TGTGCCAGCTGGGACACGGAAGGTCAGCCCCAGCATTTT
.,TRBV15,few,TRBJ2-3,CATSPVEGGFTDTQYF,TGTGCCACCAGCCCCGTCGAGGGCGGGTTCACAGATACGCAGTATTTT
TRBD1,TRBV28,.,TRBJ2-7,CASREQGAPSYEQYF,TGTGCCAGCAGAGAACAGGGGGCCCCTTCCTACGAGCAGTACTTC
TRBD1,TRBV5-1,many,TRBJ2-4,CASSATGEGNIQYF,TGCGCCAGCAGCGCAACAGGGGAAGGAAACATTCAGTACTTC
.,TRBV12-3/TRBV12-4,.,TRBJ2-1,CASSLDAAARVNEQFF,TGTGCCAGCAGTTTAGATGCCGCTGCCCGGGTTAATGAGCAGTTCTTC
TRBD1,TRBV6-2/TRBV6-3,.,TRBJ1-1,CASRRQGKNTEAFF,TGTGCCAGCAGGAGACAGGGGAAGAACACTGAAGCTTTCTTT
TRBD1,TRBV29-1,.,TRBJ2-7,CSVEEGTGSYEQYF,TGCAGCGTTGAAGAGGGGACAGGGTCCTACGAGCAGTACTTC
TRBD1,TRBV19,few,TRBJ2-5,CASSRTGTGPETQYF,TGTGCCAGTAGTAGAACCGGGACAGGGCCCGAGACCCAGTACTTC
.,TRBV20-1,few,TRBJ2-7,CSAREGGGAGYEQYF,TGCAGTGCTAGAGAGGGAGGTGGGGCGGGCTACGAGCAGTACTTC
.,TRBV5-5,many,TRBJ1-4,CASTLAWGPANEKLFF,TGTGCCAGCACCCTGGCATGGGGGCCGGCTAATGAAAAACTGTTTTTT
.,TRBV4-3,many,TRBJ1-1,CASSQARGAGWSEAFF,TGCGCCAGCAGCCAAGCTCGAGGGGCAGGATGGTCTGAAGCTTTCTTT
.,TRBV28,.,TRBJ1-2,CASSNPWYGYTF,TGTGCCAGCAGTAACCCATGGTATGGCTACACCTTC
TRBD2,TRBV10-3,many,TRBJ2-1,CAISPTSGSSYNEQFF,TGTGCCATCAGTCCTACTAGCGGGAGCTCCTACAATGAGCAGTTCTTC
.,TRBV29-1,.,TRBJ2-3,CSVSLGDTQYF,TGCAGCGTCTCCTTGGGGGATACGCAGTATTTT
TRBD1,TRBV29-1,few,TRBJ2-1,CSVPKWGQFSYNEQFF,TGCAGCGTCCCCAAATGGGGACAGTTCTCCTACAATGAGCAGTTCTTC
.,TRBV20-1,few,TRBJ2-7,CSAIGGTPTYEQYF,TGCAGTGCTATCGGAGGGACCCCCACCTACGAGCAGTACTTC
.,TRBV20-1,.,TRBJ1-1,CSAREGQMNTEAFF,TGCAGTGCTAGAGAGGGCCAGATGAACACTGAAGCTTTCTTT
.,TRBV7-9,few,TRBJ1-2,CASSPPLYGYTF,TGTGCCAGCAGCCCCCCTCTCTATGGCTACACCTTC
TRBD1,TRBV12-3/TRBV12-4,few,TRBJ1-4,CASSRGTGGATNEKLFF,TGTGCCAGCAGCCGGGGGACAGGGGGAGCAACTAATGAAAAACTGTTTTTT
.,TRBV7-2,.,TRBJ2-4,CASRRPGDVAKNIQYF,TGTGCCAGCAGGCGACCAGGAGACGTAGCCAAAAACATTCAGTACTTC
TRBD1,TRBV7-2,.,TRBJ2-7,CASSRTGTGNYEQYF,TGTGCCAGCAGCAGAACCGGGACAGGAAACTACGAGCAGTACTTC
TRBD1,TRBV30,few,TRBJ2-5,CAWSGDRGRQETQYF,TGTGCCTGGAGTGGGGACAGGGGTCGTCAAGAGACCCAGTACTTC
.,TRBV21-1,many,TRBJ2-1,CASSFGTNIHEQFF,TGTGCCAGCAGCTTTGGGACAAATATCCATGAGCAGTTCTTC
TRBD2,TRBV20-1,few,TRBJ2-7,CSAAEGLLAGYEQYF,TGCAGTGCTGCGGAGGGGTTACTAGCGGGTTACGAGCAGTACTTC
.,TRBV5-1,many,TRBJ2-7,CASSTGPAYEQYF,TGCGCCAGCAGTACAGGGCCAGCCTACGAGCAGTACTTC
.,TRBV12-3/TRBV12-4,few,TRBJ2-3,CASSFLADTQYF,TGTGCCAGCAGTTTCCTAGCAGATACGCAGTATTTT
TRBD1,TRBV7-9,.,TRBJ1-1,CASSHDRARNTEAFF,TGTGCCAGCAGCCACGACAGGGCCAGGAACACTGAAGCTTTCTTT
TRBD2,TRBV30,many,TRBJ2-1,CAWSRSGGSLEQFF,TGTGCCTGGAGTCGTAGTGGCGGGAGTCTTGAGCAGTTCTTC
.,TRBV4-2,many,TRBJ2-7,CASSQATEYEQYF,TGTGCCAGCAGCCAAGCTACAGAGTACGAGCAGTACTTC
.,TRBV7-7,many,TRBJ1-1,CASSLARLNTEAFF,TGTGCCAGCAGCTTGGCCCGCCTGAACACTGAAGCTTTCTTT
.,TRBV5-1,many,TRBJ2-2,CASSLDWTPGANTGELFF,TGCGCCAGCAGCTTGGATTGGACGCCGGGAGCTAACACCGGGGAGCTGTTTTTT
.,TRBV20-1,few,TRBJ1-1,CSARTIGTTEAFF,TGCAGTGCTCGCACCATAGGCACCACTGAAGCTTTCTTT